This T cell receptor (beta chain) came from a study of T cells expressing NK-cell markers. TCRdb reprocessed the 5' RACE reads, with one entry per CDR3 protein and no DNA. In all, the sample yields around 380,000 distinct CDR3 sequences. The V gene's germline CDR1 is SGHRS and CDR2 YFSETQ. CDR3 length: 15 residues. Input material: blood T cells: a sorted CD56 or NKG2C T cell subset, CD4+ or CD8+ T cells, or bulk PBMC T cells (not recorded which). This clonotype originated in a woman aged 50 to 60 in good health. J is TRBJ2-4 and V is TRBV5-1; TCRdb returns TRBD1, unconfirmable since there is no DNA. The CDR3 reads CASSLAPGPENIQYF.